This T cell receptor beta chain was recovered during a study of cytomegalovirus exposure and HLA in healthy donors (dated by TCRdb to 2016 to 2017). Looking at the study overall: According to a later analysis, one platform produced both the roughly 120 validation repertoires and the approximately 600 repertoires of the first cohort. The study was designed to test whether signatures of past pathogen exposure could be identified by cataloging public T cell receptors. Along with the roughly 670-subject first cohort, a separate validation cohort of roughly 110 different subjects was used. To predict cytomegalovirus infection status, the study combined high-throughput TCR immunosequencing, statistical association of individual TCRs with disease status, and machine learning. Paper-wide results and their limitations: The classifier was reported to diagnose cytomegalovirus status with high specificity and sensitivity in both the original and validation cohorts. All 120 or so repertoires were used to score co-occurrence in the validation cohort in a later analysis, because that analysis had no HLA typing for the cohort. Of the cluster scores, 90% to 95% were above 0 in a later analysis, which found that TCRs clustered in the first cohort also tended to co-occur in the 120 validation repertoires. The study gave a list of some 150 TCR beta chains associated with cytomegalovirus. In vitro tests confirmed that a few of the cytomegalovirus-associated TCR beta chains recognize cytomegalovirus antigens. It was suggested by the authors that the approach could potentially be generalized to other disease states and immunological phenotypes. Most TCR sequences were seen in very few donors, while some public TCRs were found in many individuals.

Separate from the approximately 690-subject first cohort, the validation cohort of 95 to 150 subjects was the group to which the donors belonged. About this clone itself: This receptor's antigen is unknown. No much larger clone is present one base from it, and per-base qualities are unavailable.

From the cysteine up to the phenylalanine, the CDR3 has a length of 15 residues. Only the CDR3 DNA stays, 45 bases, in frame from base 1. Trimmed from V: 5 bases; trimmed from J: 7 bases; junction bases lacking a gene match: 11. Taken from the germline V gene, the CDR1 and CDR2 loops are MNHEY and SVGAGI. The method was the immunoSEQ multiplex PCR assay. Processing in the source paper ran as follows. To diagnose cytomegalovirus status from the catalog of TCR beta chain sequences, a statistical classification framework was built. TCRdb took this table from immuneACCESS and kept in-frame rearrangements with V and J called. Such tables lack part of the clones; where checked against another copy, unresolved V genes explain under half of the gap, and the rest is unexplained. D and trimming were read from the DNA, whereas the V and J calls and clone size are those reported in that table. This sample comprises about 55,000 clones, more than 80% of them detected only once. Of the sample, about 3% is held by the ten largest clones.

The source of this sequence is a man younger than 30 in good health and CMV-seronegative. Input material: PBMCs. In this chain, TRBV6-5 is recombined with TRBJ1-5; 7 bases in between match TRBD1. Read as DNA, the sequence is TGTGCCAGCAGTCCCCGAGACAGGGTCGGGCAGCCCCAGCATTTT. It translates to CASSPRDRVGQPQHF.